The 29 T cell receptor beta chains in this list originate from one sample, sequenced in a study of T cell clones after liver transplantation (dated by TCRdb to about 2019). Receptors were amplified or captured by the immunoSEQ multiplex PCR assay. The table was pulled from immuneACCESS by TCRdb, which kept in-frame rearrangements only. Such tables lose some clones; where checked, under half of the loss comes from unresolved V genes, and the rest has no known cause. Present in this sample are roughly 80,000 clones, approximately 87% of which were seen just once. The top ten clonotypes cover 2.8% of the sample. The source was CD4+ T cells from blood, collected at the 22-month timepoint. The receptors stem from a human patient who received a liver transplant. Some T cells may originate with the graft donor following a transplant.

The chain links TRBV19 to TRBJ1-3; D not certain. This CDR3 contains 13 residues. Between the trimmed V and J ends, which lost 6 bases and 0 bases, there was a span of 6 bases. In germline, CDR1 is LNHDA, CDR2 SQIVND (reference sequence). This CDR3 is CASRPSSGNTIYF. The CDR3 coding sequence is TGTGCCAGTAGGCCCTCCTCTGGAAACACCATATATTTT.

The V and J genes are TRBV7-2 and TRBJ2-1; 7 bases map to TRBD2. The CDR3 has 15 amino acids. The germline gives CDR1 SGHTA, CDR2 FQGNSA. The trim removed 1 base at V and 4 bases at J, leaving 4 bases unmatched. This CDR3 reads CASSLDVGGYNEQFF. CDR3 DNA: TGTGCCAGCAGCTTAGATGTCGGGGGGTACAATGAGCAGTTCTTC.

The genes are TRBV6-5 and TRBJ1-1, with D maybe TRBD1 (5 bases). Germline assignment: CDR1 MNHEY and CDR2 SVGAGI. Deletions cut 0 bases from V and 5 bases from J, with 13 bases between. CDR3 length: 15 residues. The DNA of the CDR3 is TGTGCCAGCAGTTACTCGATCGGGGGGGTTACTGAAGCTTTCTTT. Protein: CASSYSIGGVTEAFF.

The genes are TRBV7-9 and TRBJ2-5; TRBD2 matches at 10 bases. The V gene's germline CDR1 is SEHNR and CDR2 FQNEAQ (reference sequence). This CDR3 contains 15 residues. With V trimmed by 2 bases and J by 5 bases, 5 bases remained unmatched. The CDR3 here is CASSLLAGVQETQYF. Written as DNA, the CDR3 is TGTGCCAGCAGCTTACTAGCGGGAGTACAGGAGACCCAGTACTTC.

This clone appeared once. The chain links TRBV7-2 to TRBJ2-2; D assignment may be TRBD1 or TRBD2 (5 bases each). Germline V gene lookup returns CDR1 SGHTA and CDR2 FQGNSA. V was trimmed by 5 bases and J by 6 bases, leaving 19 bases between them. The CDR3 is 16 residues long. CDR3 in amino acids: CASSQQGATIAGELFF. CDR3 nucleotide sequence: TGTGCCAGCAGCCAGCAGGGAGCCACGATAGCCGGGGAGCTGTTTTTT.

This clone has a handful of counts. V is TRBV6-6 and J is TRBJ1-6; 7 nucleotides agree with TRBD1. V dropped 0 bases and J dropped 7; count of bases not matched to a gene: 3. Per the germline V gene, CDR1 is MNHNY and CDR2 is SVGAGI (reference sequence). The length of the CDR3 is 15 residues. CDR3 sequence: CASSYSTGWNSPLHF. DNA of the CDR3: TGTGCCAGCAGTTACTCGACAGGGTGGAATTCACCCCTCCACTTT.

This chain connects TRBV4-2 to TRBJ1-6; 8 nucleotides line up with TRBD1. This CDR3 has 15 amino acids. Per the germline V gene, CDR1 is LGHNA and CDR2 is YNFKEQ. J gave up 7 bases and V 4 bases, and 6 bases lay outside the gene matches. The CDR3 sequence: CASSPGGVGNSPLHF. The CDR3 DNA follows: TGTGCCAGCAGCCCAGGGGGCGTGGGGAATTCACCCCTCCACTTT.

The chain combines TRBV7-3 with TRBJ2-3; D remains unclear. The CDR3 extends over 13 amino acids. Trimming removed 2 bases at V and 6 bases at J, with 9 bases between. Germline values: CDR1 SGHTA, CDR2 FQGTGA. CDR3 in DNA: TGTGCCAGCAGCTTATCGGGCAGGGATACGCAGTATTTT. Protein: CASSLSGRDTQYF. The variable domain in full, completed from reference TRBV7-3 and TRBJ2-3, reads GAGVSQTPSNKVTEKGKYVELRCDPISGHTALYWYRQSLGQGPEFLIYFQGTGAADDSGLPNDRFFAVRPEGSVSTLKIQRTERGDSAVYLCASSLSGRDTQYFGPGTRLTVL.

V is TRBV21-1 and J is TRBJ2-2; the table's D call, TRBD2, has no DNA check behind it. TRBV21-1 is a listed pseudogene. There are 15 residues in the CDR3. Written as DNA, the CDR3 is TGTGCCAGCAGCACCCGGCGGATAAACACCGGGGAGCTGTTTTTT. Translating it yields CASSTRRINTGELFF.

The chain uses TRBV6-1 and TRBJ1-1, with TRBD1 matching over 8 bases. The V gene's germline CDR1 is MNHNS and CDR2 SASEGT. The V segment lost 6 bases and the J segment 1 base; nucleotides outside the gene matches: 7. The CDR3 sequence is 15 residues long. CDR3 region: CASRLGTGGNTEAFF. The CDR3 nucleotides are TGTGCCAGCAGGTTAGGGACAGGAGGGAACACTGAAGCTTTCTTT.

This chain joins TRBV13 and TRBJ2-5, with 9 bases aligning to TRBD2. The CDR3 spans 17 residues. CDR1 PRHDT and CDR2 FYEKMQ come from the germline V gene (reference sequence). After removal of 1 base from V and 4 bases from J, the junction contained 10 bases not matched to a gene. Here the CDR3 DNA reads TGTGCCAGCAGCTTAGAATTAGCGGGAGCAAGGTCAGAGACCCAGTACTTC. Protein product: CASSLELAGARSETQYF.

The V and J genes are TRBV7-9 and TRBJ2-2; a possible D gene is TRBD2 (5 bases). The CDR3 has 15 amino acids. Germline V gene sequence: CDR1 SEHNR, CDR2 FQNEAQ (reference sequence). Trimming pared 5 bases from V and 8 bases from J, leaving 18 bases between. CDR3 in DNA: TGTGCCAGCAGCGCCCGACTGAGGGAAGTTGGGGAGCTGTTTTTT. This codes for CASSARLREVGELFF.

The chain is built from TRBV7-2 and TRBJ2-3, with D perhaps matching TRBD2 (6 bases). The CDR3 extends over 15 amino acids. CDR1 SGHTA and CDR2 FQGNSA come from the germline V gene. Trimming cost V 5 bases and J 2 bases, with 14 bases left between them. For the CDR3, the DNA is TGTGCCAGCAGCCCCCGCGGGGTTTACACAGATACGCAGTATTTT. Encoded protein: CASSPRGVYTDTQYF. Full variable domain (rest looked up from reference TRBV7-2 and TRBJ2-3): GAGVSQSPSNKVTEKGKDVELRCDPISGHTALYWYRQSLGQGLEFLIYFQGNSAPDKSGLPSDRFSAERTGGSVSTLTIQRTQQEDSAVYLCASSPRGVYTDTQYFGPGTRLTVL.

The J gene is TRBJ2-7, the V gene TRBV6-6; no reliable D call. Germline V lookup: CDR1 MNHNY, CDR2 SVGAGI (reference sequence). The CDR3 length is 14 residues. V lost 5 bases and J 2 bases, leaving 13 bases between the germline ends. This CDR3 reads CASSVTSFTYEQYF. The DNA of the CDR3 is TGTGCCAGCAGTGTTACCAGTTTTACCTACGAGCAGTACTTC.

The chain joins TRBV11-2 to TRBJ2-1, with 7 bases lining up with TRBD2. The V gene's germline CDR1 is SGHAT and CDR2 FQNNGV. The CDR3 covers 17 residues. The V gene end was trimmed by 7 bases and the J gene end by 0 bases; junction bases not matched to a gene: 12. The CDR3 sequence: CASTQSAGESSYNEQFF. As DNA, the CDR3 is TGTGCCAGCACCCAATCGGCGGGAGAGAGCTCCTACAATGAGCAGTTCTTC.

This chain uses TRBV5-1 with TRBJ2-3; the match to TRBD2 covers 7 bases. Germline trimming cut 0 bases from V and 5 bases from J; bases unmatched to any gene: 12. The CDR3 has 17 amino acids. Germline V lookup: CDR1 SGHRS, CDR2 YFSETQ. CDR3 in amino acids: CASSLAARGRAGDTQYF. The CDR3 DNA reads as TGCGCCAGCAGCTTGGCGGCCCGGGGGAGGGCGGGAGATACGCAGTATTTT.

This chain links TRBV5-4 with TRBJ2-7; D may match TRBD1 or TRBD2 (5 bases each). The CDR3 is 13 residues long. Trimming stripped 5 bases from V and 4 bases from J, with 13 bases between. The V gene's germline CDR1 is SGHNT and CDR2 YYREEE (reference sequence). This CDR3 reads CASSRTRDYEQYF. DNA for the CDR3: TGTGCCAGCAGTAGGACACGGGATTACGAGCAGTACTTC.

The J gene is TRBJ2-4, the V gene TRBV9, with D possibly being TRBD1 or TRBD2 (5 bases each). The CDR3 runs 14 residues. CDR1 and CDR2 (germline): SGDLS, YYNGEE. The V gene lost 3 bases and the J gene lost 0 bases, with 7 bases spanning the gap. As DNA, the CDR3 is TGTGCCAGCAGCGGAGGGGTAGCCAAAAACATTCAGTACTTC. The encoded protein is CASSGGVAKNIQYF.

The chain links TRBV9 to TRBJ2-7, with 9 bases aligning to TRBD2. This CDR3 is 15 amino acids long. Losses at the gene ends were 3 bases for V and 0 bases for J; bases not matched to a gene: 4. Germline V lookup: CDR1 SGDLS, CDR2 YYNGEE. CDR3 nucleotide sequence: TGTGCCAGCAGCGCCCTAGCGGGGAGCTCCTACGAGCAGTACTTC. It encodes CASSALAGSSYEQYF.

The chain is built from TRBV29-1 and TRBJ1-1; no reliable D call. This CDR3 comprises 13 residues. Trimming took 5 bases from V and 1 from J, leaving 11 bases between them. CDR1 is SQVTM and CDR2 is ANQGSEA in the germline V gene. This CDR3 is CSVSTTENTEAFF. As DNA, the CDR3 is TGCAGCGTTAGTACAACAGAGAACACTGAAGCTTTCTTT.

In nucleotides, the CDR3 is TGTGCCAGCACCTCATTGGGGCCCTTGAACACTGAAGCTTTCTTT. It codes for CASTSLGPLNTEAFF. V gene TRBV6-5 combines with J gene TRBJ1-1, with D perhaps matching TRBD1 (5 bases). Germline V gene data show CDR1 as MNHEY and CDR2 as SVGAGI. The CDR3 has 15 amino acids. V lost 7 bases and J 0 bases, leaving 15 bases between the germline ends.

V gene TRBV5-1 combines with J gene TRBJ2-7; 9 bases are a match to TRBD1. After removal of 9 bases from V and 2 bases from J, the junction contained 6 bases not matched to a gene. Germline V gives CDR1 SGHRS, CDR2 YFSETQ. The CDR3 runs 13 residues. CDR3: CAIPGQGTYEQYF. DNA of the CDR3: TGCGCCATCCCGGGACAGGGAACCTACGAGCAGTACTTC.

This chain links TRBV7-2 with TRBJ1-2, with a possible D match to TRBD1 (6 bases). There are 14 residues in the CDR3. Germline CDR1 is SGHTA and CDR2 is FQGNSA. The V end was cut by 5 bases, the J end by 4 bases, with 14 bases between. For the CDR3, the DNA is TGTGCCAGCAGCGGTTCGGGGGCCGGCTATGGCTACACCTTC. This translates into CASSGSGAGYGYTF. Complete variable domain (other parts from reference TRBV7-2 and TRBJ1-2): GAGVSQSPSNKVTEKGKDVELRCDPISGHTALYWYRQSLGQGLEFLIYFQGNSAPDKSGLPSDRFSAERTGGSVSTLTIQRTQQEDSAVYLCASSGSGAGYGYTFGSGTRLTVV.

The chain employs TRBV29-1 and TRBJ1-4; D might be TRBD1 (5 bases). Trimming took 4 bases from V and 3 from J, leaving 9 bases between them. The CDR3 loop spans 13 amino acids. Germline CDR1 is SQVTM and CDR2 is ANQGSEA. The CDR3 nucleotides are TGCAGCGTTGGGGGGGGTGCTAATGAAAAACTGTTTTTT. Its translation is CSVGGGANEKLFF.

The rearrangement uses TRBV10-3 and TRBJ2-2; D remains ambiguous. Trimming removed 0 bases from V and 4 bases from J, with 18 bases in between. The length of the CDR3 is 18 residues. Germline assignment: CDR1 ENHRY and CDR2 SYGVKD. The CDR3 is CAISESIKDRRVTGELFF. CDR3 nucleotide sequence: TGTGCCATCAGTGAGTCGATCAAGGACCGACGAGTCACCGGGGAGCTGTTTTTT.

This chain links TRBV2 with TRBJ2-5; D not resolved. In germline, CDR1 is SNHLY, CDR2 FYNNEI. The CDR3 is 13 amino acids. V was pared by 8 bases and J by 0 bases, with 10 bases between. The CDR3 region has the DNA TGTGCCAGCCGGATCGGGTACCAAGAGACCCAGTACTTC. Its translation: CASRIGYQETQYF. The entire variable domain, with the rest obtained from reference TRBV2 and TRBJ2-5, is as follows: EPEVTQTPSHQVTQMGQEVILRCVPISNHLYFYWYRQILGQKVEFLVSFYNNEISEKSEIFDDQFSVERPDGSNFTLKIRSTKLEDSAMYFCASRIGYQETQYFGPGTRLLVL.

The genes are TRBV27 and TRBJ1-6; 7 bases are a match to TRBD1. Germline loops: CDR1 MNHEY, CDR2 SMNVEV (reference sequence). Trimming removed 3 bases from V and 8 bases from J; junction bases left unmatched: 4. The CDR3 contains 14 residues. CDR3 bases: TGTGCCAGCAGTTTGACAGGGAAGGATTCACCCCTCCACTTT. Translation: CASSLTGKDSPLHF.

The rearrangement joins TRBV4-2 to TRBJ2-1; 12 bases align to TRBD2. Germline CDR1 and CDR2: LGHNA and YNFKEQ. J was trimmed by 6 bases and V by 0 bases; bases with no gene match: 3. The CDR3 loop spans 16 amino acids. The CDR3 region is CASSQDPTSGSNEQFF. The DNA of the CDR3 is TGTGCCAGCAGCCAAGATCCGACTAGCGGGAGCAATGAGCAGTTCTTC.

CDR3 in amino acids: CASSVGPGGQTQYF. The CDR3 nucleotides are TGTGCCAGCAGCGTTGGGCCAGGGGGACAGACCCAGTACTTC. J is TRBJ2-5 and V is TRBV9, with 7 bases matching TRBD1. The V gene end was trimmed by 2 bases and the J gene end by 6 bases; junction bases not matched to a gene: 7. This CDR3 is 14 amino acids long. The germline gives CDR1 SGDLS, CDR2 YYNGEE.